This TCR beta chain was obtained from a study of T cell clones after liver transplantation. Study as a whole: In this trial, immunosuppression withdrawal was attempted within 2 years of liver transplant. Third-party-reactive TCRbeta sequences from pre-transplant mixed lymphocyte reactions served as antigen-independent comparators. Standard immunosuppression, with no induction, continued until 12-24 months after transplant. Draws occurred before transplant, before withdrawal, and after complete or failed withdrawal.

The method was immunoSEQ multiplex PCR; TCRdb's version includes in-frame clones alone and lacks a portion of them. The profile shows 70,000 to 85,000 clones, about four fifths of them singletons. The sample was CD4+ T cells from blood, taken before liver transplant. The source of this sequence is a human donor who received a liver transplant.

CDR3 sequence reads: CASTLVGPGELFF. CDR3 sequence (DNA): TGTGCCAGCACCCTAGTAGGGCCCGGGGAGCTGTTTTTT. J is TRBJ2-2 and V is TRBV27; D unresolved. Germline CDR1 and CDR2: MNHEY and SMNVEV (reference sequence). V gave up 7 bases and J gave up 6 bases, with 12 bases separating them. CDR3 size: 13 residues.